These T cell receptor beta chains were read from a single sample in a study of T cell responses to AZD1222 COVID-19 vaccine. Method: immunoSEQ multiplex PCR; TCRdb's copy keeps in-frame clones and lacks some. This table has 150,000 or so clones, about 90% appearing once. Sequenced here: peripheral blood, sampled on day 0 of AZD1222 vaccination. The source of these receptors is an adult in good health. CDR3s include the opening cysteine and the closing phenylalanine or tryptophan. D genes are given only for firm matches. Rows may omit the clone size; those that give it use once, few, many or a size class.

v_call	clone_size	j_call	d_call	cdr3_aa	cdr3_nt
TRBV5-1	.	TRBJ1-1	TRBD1	CASRLRQGNTEAFF	TGCGCCAGCAGGCTTAGACAGGGGAACACTGAAGCTTTCTTT
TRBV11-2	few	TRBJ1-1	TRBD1	CASSSGDRRNTEAFF	TGTGCCAGCAGCTCCGGGGACAGGCGGAACACTGAAGCTTTCTTT
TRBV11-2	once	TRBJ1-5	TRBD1	CASSSSQGLQPQHF	TGTGCCAGCAGCTCCTCACAGGGGCTTCAGCCCCAGCATTTT
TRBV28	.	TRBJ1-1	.	CASSFIGRVNTEAFF	TGTGCCAGCAGTTTCATCGGGAGGGTAAACACTGAAGCTTTCTTT
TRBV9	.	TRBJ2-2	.	CASSVVGYTGELFF	TGTGCCAGCAGCGTAGTAGGGTACACCGGGGAGCTGTTTTTT
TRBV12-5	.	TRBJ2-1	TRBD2	CASGFAGLAGGVEQFF	TGTGCTAGTGGTTTTGCCGGACTAGCGGGGGGGGTTGAGCAGTTCTTC
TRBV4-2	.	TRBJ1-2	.	CASSQDILGQGPSGYTF	TGTGCCAGCAGCCAAGATATTTTGGGGCAGGGGCCGAGTGGCTACACCTTC
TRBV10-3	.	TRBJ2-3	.	CAISDADSSSTDTQYF	TGTGCCATCAGTGACGCGGACTCCTCAAGCACAGATACGCAGTATTTT
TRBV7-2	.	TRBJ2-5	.	CASSLTGTQETQYF	TGTGCCAGCAGCCTCACGGGGACCCAAGAGACCCAGTACTTC
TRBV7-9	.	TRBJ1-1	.	CASSLASITRTEAFF	TGTGCCAGCAGCTTAGCGTCCATCACAAGGACTGAAGCTTTCTTT
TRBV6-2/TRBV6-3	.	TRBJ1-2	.	CASSYSKPWTGNGYTF	TGTGCCAGCAGTTACTCGAAACCCTGGACGGGTAATGGCTACACCTTC
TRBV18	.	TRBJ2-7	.	CASSPRRTVGTYEQYF	TGTGCCAGCTCACCTAGAAGGACAGTCGGTACCTACGAGCAGTACTTC
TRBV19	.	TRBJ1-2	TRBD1	CASLGTDYGYTF	TGTGCCAGCCTAGGGACAGACTATGGCTACACCTTC
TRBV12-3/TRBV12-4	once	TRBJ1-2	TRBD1	CASSLDRGYGYTF	TGTGCCAGCAGCTTGGACAGGGGCTATGGCTACACCTTC
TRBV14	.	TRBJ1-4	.	CASSRQNEKLFF	TGTGCCAGCAGTCGACAGAATGAAAAACTGTTTTTT
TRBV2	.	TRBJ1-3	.	CASSVNTIYF	TGTGCCAGCAGTGTAAACACCATATATTTT
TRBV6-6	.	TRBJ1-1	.	CASSPLPQGFDTEAFF	TGTGCCAGCAGTCCCCTCCCCCAGGGTTTTGACACTGAAGCTTTCTTT
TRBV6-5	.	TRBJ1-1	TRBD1	CASVVGGNEAFF	TGTGCCTCCGTAGTAGGGGGCAATGAAGCTTTCTTT
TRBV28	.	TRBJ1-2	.	CASRGSLYGYTF	TGTGCCAGCAGAGGGTCGCTATATGGCTACACCTTC
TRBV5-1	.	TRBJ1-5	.	CASSFRTDYSNQPQHF	TGCGCCAGCAGCTTTAGGACGGATTATAGCAATCAGCCCCAGCATTTT
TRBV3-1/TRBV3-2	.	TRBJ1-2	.	CASSVDWYYGYTF	TGTGCCAGCAGCGTAGACTGGTACTATGGCTACACCTTC
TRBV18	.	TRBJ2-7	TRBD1	CASSLDRGGEQYF	TGTGCCAGCTCACTGGACAGGGGTGGGGAGCAGTACTTC
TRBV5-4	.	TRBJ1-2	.	CASSLRQWYGYTF	TGTGCCAGCAGCTTGAGACAGTGGTATGGCTACACCTTC
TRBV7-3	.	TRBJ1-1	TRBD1	CASSWDRGTEAFF	TGTGCCAGCAGCTGGGACAGGGGTACTGAAGCTTTCTTT
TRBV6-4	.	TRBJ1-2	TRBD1	CASSEGQGADGYTF	TGTGCCAGCAGCGAAGGACAGGGGGCAGATGGCTACACCTTC
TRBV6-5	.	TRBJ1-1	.	CASSYSEGGLGTEAFF	TGTGCCAGCAGTTACTCGGAAGGCGGGCTGGGCACTGAAGCTTTCTTT
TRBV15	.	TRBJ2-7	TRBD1	CATSRDRDRALEQYF	TGTGCCACCAGCAGAGATCGAGACAGGGCCCTCGAGCAGTACTTC
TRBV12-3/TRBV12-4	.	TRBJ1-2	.	CASSLTVSYGYTF	TGTGCCAGCAGTTTAACAGTCTCCTATGGCTACACCTTC
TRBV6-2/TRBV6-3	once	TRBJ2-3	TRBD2	CASSSLTSGRVGGDTQYF	TGTGCCAGCAGTTCGTTGACTAGCGGGAGAGTAGGGGGAGATACGCAGTATTTT
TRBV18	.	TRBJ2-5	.	CASSPTDSPTQYF	TGTGCCAGCTCACCGACGGACAGCCCGACCCAGTACTTC
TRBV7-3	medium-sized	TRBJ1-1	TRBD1	CASSLYVTGFTEAFF	TGTGCCAGCAGCTTGTATGTGACAGGGTTCACTGAAGCTTTCTTT
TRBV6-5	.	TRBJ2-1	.	CASSYGTDNEQFF	TGTGCCAGCAGTTACGGGACGGACAATGAGCAGTTCTTC
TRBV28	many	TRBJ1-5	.	CASSLMQDKPQHF	TGTGCCAGCAGTTTAATGCAAGATAAGCCCCAGCATTTT
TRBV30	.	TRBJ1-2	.	CAWSDKINIGYTF	TGTGCCTGGTCGGACAAGATTAATATTGGCTACACCTTC
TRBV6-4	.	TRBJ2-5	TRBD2	CASSVSGGGQETQYF	TGTGCCAGCAGTGTGAGCGGGGGGGGTCAAGAGACCCAGTACTTC
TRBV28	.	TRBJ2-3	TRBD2	CASSLGGGRSTDTQYF	TGTGCCAGCAGTCTGGGCGGGGGACGGAGCACAGATACGCAGTATTTT
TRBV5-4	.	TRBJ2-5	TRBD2	CASSVGLAGGETQYF	TGTGCCAGCAGCGTGGGACTAGCGGGAGGGGAGACCCAGTACTTC
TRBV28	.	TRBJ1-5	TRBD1	CASSVTGDQPQHF	TGTGCCAGCAGTGTCACAGGGGATCAGCCCCAGCATTTT
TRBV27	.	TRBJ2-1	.	CASSLSTGLGNEQFF	TGTGCCAGCAGTTTATCTACAGGGTTGGGGAATGAGCAGTTCTTC
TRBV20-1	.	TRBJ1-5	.	CSASYGNQPQHF	TGCAGTGCTAGTTACGGAAATCAGCCCCAGCATTTT